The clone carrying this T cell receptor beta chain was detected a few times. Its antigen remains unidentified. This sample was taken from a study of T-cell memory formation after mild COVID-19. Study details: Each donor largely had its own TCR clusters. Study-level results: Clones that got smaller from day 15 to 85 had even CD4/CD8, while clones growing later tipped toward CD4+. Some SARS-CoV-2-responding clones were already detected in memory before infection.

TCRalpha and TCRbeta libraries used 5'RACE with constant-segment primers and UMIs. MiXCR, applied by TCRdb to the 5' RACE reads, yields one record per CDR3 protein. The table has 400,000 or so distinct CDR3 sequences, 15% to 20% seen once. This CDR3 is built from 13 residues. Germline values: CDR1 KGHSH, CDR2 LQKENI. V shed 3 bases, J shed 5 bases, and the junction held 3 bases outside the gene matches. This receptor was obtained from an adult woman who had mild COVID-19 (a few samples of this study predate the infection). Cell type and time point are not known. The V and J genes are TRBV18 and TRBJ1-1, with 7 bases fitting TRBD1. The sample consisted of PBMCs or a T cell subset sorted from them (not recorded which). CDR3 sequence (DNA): TGTGCCAGCTCACCGGCAGGGGGGACTGAAGCTTTCTTT. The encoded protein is CASSPAGGTEAFF.